This T cell receptor beta chain was sequenced for a study of T cell repertoires in cytomegalovirus infection. Study-wide background: The study used recently identified HLA-C-restricted and well-studied HLA-B-restricted CMV epitopes.

Broader study findings: Carriers of CMV plus the relevant HLA were identified by cumulative public TCR beta family frequency.

There are many counts of this clonotype. What it binds is unknown. Trimming left V 0 bases short and J 13 bases short, with 15 bases between. This CDR3 spans 14 amino acids. The germline V gene encodes CDR1 KGHDR and CDR2 SFDVKD. Each CDR3 protein gets one entry after TCRdb re-called the reads with MiXCR. The sample includes a few hundred thousand distinct CDR3 sequences, roughly a fifth of them seen just once. V usage is TRBV24-1 and J usage is TRBJ2-1; the D is unclear. Sequencing used cultured PBMCs, obtained from culture after CMV antigen stimulation. The clonotype comes from a human donor in good health (CMV status not recorded). Some clones in this sample may be carry-over from other donors' samples. The CDR3 DNA reads as TGTGCCACCAGTGATTTGATGGCTACACCTAGACAGTTCTTC. Its translation is CATSDLMATPRQFF.